This T cell receptor (beta chain) emerged from a study of T cells in Graves' hyperthyroidism and ophthalmopathy. Study-level findings and limits: The model forecast ophthalmopathy, anticipating it by a median around 6.4 months before onset. Peripheral blood also featured most of the thyroid clonotypes expanded above 0.001.

Those with hyperthyroidism were 18 to 65 years old, newly diagnosed, and ill for under 2 months. The study excluded patients with uncontrolled infection, other autoimmune disease, pregnancy or lactation. Amplification yielded TCR beta CDR3 regions, with RNA transcripts as the source. HTBI primers were employed in a first-round RT-PCR of the TCR CDR3. TCRdb re-analysed the multiplex PCR reads in MiXCR, keeping a single row per CDR3 protein. The sample carries roughly 750,000 distinct CDR3 sequences, roughly 15% recorded once. Germline values: CDR1 MNHEY, CDR2 SVGAGI. This CDR3 contains 17 residues. V trimming: 2 bases; J trimming: 3 bases; junction bases outside the gene matches: 10. Notes on this clonotype: The antigen remains undetermined.

The receptor comes from a man between 18 and 29 years old with Graves' hyperthyroidism. Source material: blood. The V gene is TRBV6-5, the J gene TRBJ2-7; 10 bases align to TRBD2. The DNA for the CDR3 is TGTGCCAGCAGTTACCGGCTAGCGGGAGTGGGTAACTACGAGCAGTACTTC. Its translation is CASSYRLAGVGNYEQYF.